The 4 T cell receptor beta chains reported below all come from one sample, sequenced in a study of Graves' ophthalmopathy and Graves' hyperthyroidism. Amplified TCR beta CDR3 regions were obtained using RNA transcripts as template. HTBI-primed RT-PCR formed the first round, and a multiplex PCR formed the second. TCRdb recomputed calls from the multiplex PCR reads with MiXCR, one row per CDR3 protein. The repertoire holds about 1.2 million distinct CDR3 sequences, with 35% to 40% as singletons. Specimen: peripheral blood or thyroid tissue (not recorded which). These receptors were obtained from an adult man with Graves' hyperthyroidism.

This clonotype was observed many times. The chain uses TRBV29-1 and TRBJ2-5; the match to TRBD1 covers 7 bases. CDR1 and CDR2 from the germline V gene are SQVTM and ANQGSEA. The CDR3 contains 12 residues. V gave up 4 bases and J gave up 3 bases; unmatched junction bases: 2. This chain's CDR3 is CSVADREETQYF. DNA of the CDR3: TGCAGCGTTGCCGACAGGGAAGAGACCCAGTACTTC. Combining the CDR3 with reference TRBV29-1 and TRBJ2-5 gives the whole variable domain SAVISQKPSRDICQRGTSLTIQCQVDSQVTMMFWYRQQPGQSLTLIATANQGSEATYESGFVIDKFPISRPNLTFSTLTVSNMSPEDSSIYLCSVADREETQYFGPGTRLLVL.

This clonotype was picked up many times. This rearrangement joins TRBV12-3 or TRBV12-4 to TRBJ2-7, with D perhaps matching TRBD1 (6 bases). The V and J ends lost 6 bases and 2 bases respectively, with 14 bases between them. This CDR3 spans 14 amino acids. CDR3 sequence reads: CASSRDTRTYEQYF. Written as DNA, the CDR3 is TGTGCCAGCAGCCGGGACACACGAACCTACGAGCAGTACTTC.

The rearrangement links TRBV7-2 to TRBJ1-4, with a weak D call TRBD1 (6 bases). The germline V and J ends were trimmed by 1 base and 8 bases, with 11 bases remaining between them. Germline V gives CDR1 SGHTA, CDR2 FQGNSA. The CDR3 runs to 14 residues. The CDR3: CASSLGRGAEKLFF. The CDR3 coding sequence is TGTGCCAGCAGCTTAGGCAGGGGTGCCGAAAAACTGTTTTTT.

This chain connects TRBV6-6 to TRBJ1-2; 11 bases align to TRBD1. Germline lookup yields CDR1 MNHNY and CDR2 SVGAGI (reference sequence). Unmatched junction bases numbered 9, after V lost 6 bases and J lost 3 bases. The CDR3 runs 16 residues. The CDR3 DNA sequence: TGTGCCAGCAGGACCCGGGACAGGGGGTCCTACTATGGCTACACCTTC. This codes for CASRTRDRGSYYGYTF.